This TCR beta chain was observed in a study of T cells after posttransplantation cyclophosphamide. Regarding the study as a whole: TRB clonality was highly associated with recipient CMV seropositivity and reactivation. TRB overlap between skin or GI tissue T cells and blood was limited.

Assay: immunoSEQ multiplex PCR; the TCRdb copy retains only in-frame clones and omits some. The sample lists over 30,000 clones, none appearing once, the ten largest making up 4% to 5%. This related bone marrow graft donor gave peripheral blood on the day of marrow donation. In the case of this clone: Its target is unknown.

CDR3 size: 16 residues. The ends lost 1 base at V and 2 bases at J; junction bases unmatched: 5. CDR1 and CDR2 from the germline V gene are MNHNS and SASEGT. The gene calls are TRBV6-1 and TRBJ2-1, with 7 bases aligning to TRBD2. Sequencing was carried out using PBMCs. The receptor comes from a woman between 45 and 65 years old in good health and a related stem cell transplant donor. The CDR3 DNA reads as TGTGCCAGCAGTGAAGATCCGGGGGGAACCTACAATGAGCAGTTCTTC. It codes for CASSEDPGGTYNEQFF.